The present TCR beta chain was sequenced within a study of tumor-infiltrating lymphocytes in primary liver carcinoma. Study-level information: Those enrolled were patients of both sexes, who were aged 30 to 69 years. Sequencing of the samples generated roughly 3.65 to 7.5 million productive TCRbeta reads, with similar yields across tissue types.

Study conclusions and caveats: Only about 7-25% of top clones were detected in each of the five tumor regions.

The CDR3 covers 15 residues. Trimming cost V 8 bases and J 1 base, with 17 bases left between them. The germline V gene encodes CDR1 MNHNS and CDR2 SASEGT. Unsorted bulk tissue (about 20-30 mg) underwent RNA and DNA co-extraction. Tumors were each sampled at five separate regions. In the case of this clonotype: As yet, its antigen is unknown.

A constant-region primer served to make TCR beta cDNA from about 530 ng total RNA. For TCR beta, libraries were produced by three nested multiplex PCR rounds using slightly modified ARM-PCR. Use of TRBV1-TRBV30 forward primers with a C-beta reverse primer characterized the first two PCR rounds, which lasted about 11 cycles each. TCRdb re-analysed the multiplex PCR reads in MiXCR, keeping a single row per CDR3 protein. The table includes roughly 50,000 distinct CDR3 sequences, about 73% detected once. What was sequenced was liver tumor tissue from sampling region 2. Documented subset: tumor region T2, inferior pole. This chain links TRBV6-1 with TRBJ1-1; a possible D gene is TRBD1 (6 bases). This clonotype originated in a man between 35 and 55 years old with primary liver carcinoma and hepatitis B virus infection. Here the CDR3 reads CASGGWGAANTEAFF. In DNA, the CDR3 is TGTGCCAGCGGTGGCTGGGGGGCAGCGAACACTGAAGCTTTCTTT.